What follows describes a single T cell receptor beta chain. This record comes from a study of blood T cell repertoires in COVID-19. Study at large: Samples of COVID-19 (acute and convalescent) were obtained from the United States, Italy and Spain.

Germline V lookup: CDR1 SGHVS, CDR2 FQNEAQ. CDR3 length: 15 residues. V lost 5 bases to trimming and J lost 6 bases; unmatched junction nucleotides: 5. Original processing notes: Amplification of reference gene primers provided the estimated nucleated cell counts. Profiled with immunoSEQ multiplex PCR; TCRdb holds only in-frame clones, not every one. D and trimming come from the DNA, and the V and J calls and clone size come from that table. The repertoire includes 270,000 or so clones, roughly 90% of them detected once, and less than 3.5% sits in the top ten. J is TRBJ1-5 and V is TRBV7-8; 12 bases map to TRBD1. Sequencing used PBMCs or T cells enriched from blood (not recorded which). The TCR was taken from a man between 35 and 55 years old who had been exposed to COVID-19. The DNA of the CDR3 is TGTGCCAGCAGCCGGGACAGGGGGCTGGGTCAGCCCCAGCATTTT. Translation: CASSRDRGLGQPQHF. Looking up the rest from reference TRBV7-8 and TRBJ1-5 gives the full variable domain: GAGVSQSPRYKVAKRGQDVALRCDPISGHVSLFWYQQALGQGPEFLTYFQNEAQLDKSGLPSDRFFAERPEGSVSTLKIQRTQQEDSAVYLCASSRDRGLGQPQHFGDGTRLSIL.